The clone carrying this T cell receptor (beta chain) has a handful of counts. Its cognate antigen is unknown. The data originate from a study of response to subunit inactivated influenza vaccine. Overall study results and limits: The authors put forward the suggestion that each seasonal influenza vaccination may bring in only a limited number of new T cells.

TCRdb independently ran MiXCR on the RT-PCR reads; one entry per CDR3 protein. The repertoire includes roughly 790,000 distinct CDR3 sequences, 21% of them detected once, and approximately 10% sits in the top ten. The CDR3 sequence is 15 residues long. Trimming took off 3 bases at V and 3 bases at J, with 13 bases between the two ends. This chain uses TRBV12-3 or TRBV12-4 with TRBJ2-3; tentative D call: TRBD1 (6 bases). This clonotype was sampled from a man aged 45-60 years who received an inactivated influenza vaccine. The sequencing here drew on PBMCs from blood, taken about 5 days after vaccination. The CDR3 spells CASSFGGLRTDTQYF. The CDR3, as DNA: TGTGCCAGCAGTTTTGGGGGCCTCCGTACAGATACGCAGTATTTT.